This TCR beta chain was sequenced during a study of T cells in Graves' hyperthyroidism and ophthalmopathy. Points from the study as a whole: Most thyroid clonotypes with frequency above 0.001 were detected in blood.

RNA transcripts were the template for amplifying TCR beta CDR3 regions. First-round RT-PCR with HTBI primers amplified the TCR CDR3 region. From the multiplex PCR reads, TCRdb called clonotypes with MiXCR, one entry per CDR3 protein. In the table there are under 400,000 distinct CDR3 sequences, about 15% of which are singletons. In the ophthalmopathy cohort, Clinical Activity Score was at least 3, NOSPECS grade at least 4, and duration under 3 months. Turning to this clonotype: Antigen: not known.

The TCR originated in a woman aged 55-69 years with Graves' ophthalmopathy. The source material was blood.

CDR3 amino acids: CASSFSLETQYF. For the CDR3, the DNA is TGCGCCAGCAGCTTTAGTTTGGAGACCCAGTACTTC. The V call is TRBV5-1, the J call TRBJ2-5; no clear D. CDR3 length: 12 residues. Per germline, CDR1 SGHRS and CDR2 YFSETQ. V dropped 2 bases and J dropped 5 bases, with 7 bases sitting between them.